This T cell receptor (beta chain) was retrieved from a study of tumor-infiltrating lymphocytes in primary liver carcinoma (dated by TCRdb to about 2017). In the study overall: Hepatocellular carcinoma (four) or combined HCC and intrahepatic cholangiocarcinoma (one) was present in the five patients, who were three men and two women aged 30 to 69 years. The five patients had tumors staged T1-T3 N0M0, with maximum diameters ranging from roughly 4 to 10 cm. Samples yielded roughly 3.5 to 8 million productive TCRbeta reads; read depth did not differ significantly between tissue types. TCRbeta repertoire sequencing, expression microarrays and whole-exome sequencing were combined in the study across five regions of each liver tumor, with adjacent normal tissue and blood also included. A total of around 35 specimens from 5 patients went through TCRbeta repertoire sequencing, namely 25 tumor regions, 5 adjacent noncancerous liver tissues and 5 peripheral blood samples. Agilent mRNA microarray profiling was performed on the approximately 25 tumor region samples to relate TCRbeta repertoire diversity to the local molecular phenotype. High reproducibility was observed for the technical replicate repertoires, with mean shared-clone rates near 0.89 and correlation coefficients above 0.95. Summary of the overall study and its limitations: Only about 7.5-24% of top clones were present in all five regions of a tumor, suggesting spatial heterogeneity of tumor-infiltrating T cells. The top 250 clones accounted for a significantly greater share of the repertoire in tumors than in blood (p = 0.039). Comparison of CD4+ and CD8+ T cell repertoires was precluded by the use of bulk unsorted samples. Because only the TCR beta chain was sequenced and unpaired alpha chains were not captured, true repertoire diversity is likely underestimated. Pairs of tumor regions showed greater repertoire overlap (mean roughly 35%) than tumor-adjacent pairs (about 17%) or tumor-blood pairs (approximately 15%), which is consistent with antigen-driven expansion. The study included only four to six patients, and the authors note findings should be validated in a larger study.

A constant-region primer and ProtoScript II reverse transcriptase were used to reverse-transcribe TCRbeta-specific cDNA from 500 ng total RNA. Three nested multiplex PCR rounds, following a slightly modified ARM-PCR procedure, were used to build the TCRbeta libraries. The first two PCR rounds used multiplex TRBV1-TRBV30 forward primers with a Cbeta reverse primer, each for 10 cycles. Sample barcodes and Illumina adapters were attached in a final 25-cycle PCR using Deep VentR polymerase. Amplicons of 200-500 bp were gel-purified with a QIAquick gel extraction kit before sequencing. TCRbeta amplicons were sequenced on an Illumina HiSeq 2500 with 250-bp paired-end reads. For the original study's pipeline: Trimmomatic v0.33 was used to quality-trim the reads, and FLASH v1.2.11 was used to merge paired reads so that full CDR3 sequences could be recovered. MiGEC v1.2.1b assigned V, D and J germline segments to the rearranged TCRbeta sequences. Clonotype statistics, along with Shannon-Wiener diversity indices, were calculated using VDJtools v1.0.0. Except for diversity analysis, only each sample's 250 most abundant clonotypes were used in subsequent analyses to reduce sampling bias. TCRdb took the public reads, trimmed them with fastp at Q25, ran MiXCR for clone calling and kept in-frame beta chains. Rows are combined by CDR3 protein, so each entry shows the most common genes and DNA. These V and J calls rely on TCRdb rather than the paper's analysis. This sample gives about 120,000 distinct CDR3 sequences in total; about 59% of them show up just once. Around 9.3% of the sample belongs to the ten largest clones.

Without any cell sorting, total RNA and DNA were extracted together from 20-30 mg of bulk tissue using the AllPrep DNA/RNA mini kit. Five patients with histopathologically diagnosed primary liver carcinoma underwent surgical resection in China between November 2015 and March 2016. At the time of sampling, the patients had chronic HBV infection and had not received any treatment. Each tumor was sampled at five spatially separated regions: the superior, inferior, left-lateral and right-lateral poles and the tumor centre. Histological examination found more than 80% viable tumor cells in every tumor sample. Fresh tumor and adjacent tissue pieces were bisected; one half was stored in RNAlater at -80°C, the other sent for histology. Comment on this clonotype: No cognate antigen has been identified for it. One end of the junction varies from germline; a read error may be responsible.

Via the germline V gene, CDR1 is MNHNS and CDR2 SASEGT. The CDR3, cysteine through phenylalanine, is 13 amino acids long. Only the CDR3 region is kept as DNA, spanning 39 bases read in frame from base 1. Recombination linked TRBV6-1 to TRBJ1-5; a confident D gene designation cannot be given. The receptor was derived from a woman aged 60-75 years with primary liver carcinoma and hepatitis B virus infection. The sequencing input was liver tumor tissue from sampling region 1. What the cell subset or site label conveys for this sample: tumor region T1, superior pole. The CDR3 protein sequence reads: CACSDRTYSLQHF. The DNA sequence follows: TGTGCCTGCAGTGACCGGACGTACTCTCTCCAGCATTTT.